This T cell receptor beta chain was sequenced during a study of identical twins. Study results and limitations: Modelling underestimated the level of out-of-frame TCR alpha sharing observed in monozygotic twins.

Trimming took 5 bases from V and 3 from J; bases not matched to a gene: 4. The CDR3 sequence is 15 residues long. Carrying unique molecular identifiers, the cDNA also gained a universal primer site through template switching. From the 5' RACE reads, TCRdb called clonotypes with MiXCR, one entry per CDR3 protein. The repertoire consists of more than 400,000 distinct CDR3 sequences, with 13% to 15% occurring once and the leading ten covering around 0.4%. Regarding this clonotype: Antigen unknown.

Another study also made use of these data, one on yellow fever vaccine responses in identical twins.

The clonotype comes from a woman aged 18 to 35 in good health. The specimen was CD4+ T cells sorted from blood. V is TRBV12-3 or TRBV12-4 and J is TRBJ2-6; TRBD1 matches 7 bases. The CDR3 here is CASSGQVYGANVLTF. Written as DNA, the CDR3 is TGTGCCAGCAGTGGACAGGTTTATGGGGCCAACGTCCTGACTTTC.